The T cell receptor (beta chain) under discussion was sequenced for a study of beta chain features in type 1 diabetes. Overall study context: Patients looked much like healthy donors when it came to age, gender and cell yields. Findings and limits, study-wide: Any HLA-type effect on TCRB rearrangement remained unresolved here. Insertions at VDJ junctions were less frequent in type 1 diabetes patients. These patients also deleted more nucleotides at the same junctions.

A single heparinised blood sample, averaging approximately 110 mL, was obtained per donor. Notes on this clone: Its antigen is still unknown.

Per the germline V gene, CDR1 is KGHSH and CDR2 is LQKENI. V was pared by 2 bases and J by 5 bases, with 12 bases of the junction left unmatched. The CDR3 contains 17 residues. The whole isolated RNA underwent reverse transcription, so sequencing captured expressed TCRB transcripts. Sequencing was performed with immunoSEQ multiplex PCR; in TCRdb, only in-frame clones are kept and a portion is missing. Here the sample spans around 160,000 clones, approximately 52% being singletons. The chain combines TRBV18 with TRBJ2-5; 9 bases align to TRBD2. Sequencing was performed on Tregs from blood. This TCR was recovered from a man between 18 and 29 years old in good health. The CDR3 is CASSPYLNSGREETQYF. The CDR3 nucleotides read TGTGCCAGCTCACCATACTTAAATAGCGGGAGAGAGGAGACCCAGTACTTC.